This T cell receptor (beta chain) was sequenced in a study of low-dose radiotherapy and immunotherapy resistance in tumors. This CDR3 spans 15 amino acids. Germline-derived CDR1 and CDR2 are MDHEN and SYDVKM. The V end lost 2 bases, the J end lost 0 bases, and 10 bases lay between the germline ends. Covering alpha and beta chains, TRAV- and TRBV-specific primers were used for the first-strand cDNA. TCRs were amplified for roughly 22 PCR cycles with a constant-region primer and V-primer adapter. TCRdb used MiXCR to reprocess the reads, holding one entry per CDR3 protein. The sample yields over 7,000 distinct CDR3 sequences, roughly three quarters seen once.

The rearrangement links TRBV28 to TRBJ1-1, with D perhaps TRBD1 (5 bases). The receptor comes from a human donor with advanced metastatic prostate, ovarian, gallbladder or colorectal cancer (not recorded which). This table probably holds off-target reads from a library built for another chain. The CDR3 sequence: CASSLMGLMNTEAFF. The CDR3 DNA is TGTGCCAGCAGTTTAATGGGGCTCATGAACACTGAAGCTTTCTTT.